Only a few counts were recorded for the clone carrying this T cell receptor beta chain. Its specificity is not known. UMIs and a universal primer site were added when TCR cDNA was made by 5'RACE template switching. Each CDR3 protein gets one entry after TCRdb re-called the 5' RACE reads with MiXCR. The profile shows 400,000 or so distinct CDR3 sequences, approximately 10% of them singletons. The data stem from a study of T cells after yellow fever vaccination. Study observations and caveats: Secondary responses were weaker yet peaked faster, day 5 versus 15. Across the CD4 and CD8 compartments, a small share of clonotypes was present in both.

The sequence was collected from a young man who received the YFV17D yellow fever vaccine. The sequencing here drew on PBMCs, taken on the day of the first yellow fever vaccination.

CDR3 protein: CASSYTNRGGYTF. Written as DNA, the CDR3 is TGTGCCAGCAGTTACACCAACAGGGGCGGCTACACCTTC. The chain recombines TRBV6-5 with TRBJ1-2; 7 bases map to TRBD1. CDR3 size: 13 residues. The V gene's germline CDR1 is MNHEY and CDR2 SVGAGI. Losses at the gene ends were 2 bases for V and 8 bases for J; bases not matched to a gene: 5.